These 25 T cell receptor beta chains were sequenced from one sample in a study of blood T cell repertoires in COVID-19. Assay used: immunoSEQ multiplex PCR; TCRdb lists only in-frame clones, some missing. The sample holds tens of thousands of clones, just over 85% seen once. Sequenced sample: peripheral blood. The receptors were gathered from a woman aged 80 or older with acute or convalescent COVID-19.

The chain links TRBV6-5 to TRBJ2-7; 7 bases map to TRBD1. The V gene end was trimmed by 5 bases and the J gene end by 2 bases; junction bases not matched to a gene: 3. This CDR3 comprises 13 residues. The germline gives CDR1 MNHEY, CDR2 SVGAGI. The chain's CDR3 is CASSRQGPYEQYF. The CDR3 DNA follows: TGTGCCAGCAGTCGACAGGGCCCCTACGAGCAGTACTTC.

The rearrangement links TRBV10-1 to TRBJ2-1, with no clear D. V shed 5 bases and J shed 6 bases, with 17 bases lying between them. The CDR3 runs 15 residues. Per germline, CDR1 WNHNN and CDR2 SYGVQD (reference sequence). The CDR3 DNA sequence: TGCGCCAGCAGTCTCCACCCCGGGTTTGGCAATGAGCAGTTCTTC. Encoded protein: CASSLHPGFGNEQFF.

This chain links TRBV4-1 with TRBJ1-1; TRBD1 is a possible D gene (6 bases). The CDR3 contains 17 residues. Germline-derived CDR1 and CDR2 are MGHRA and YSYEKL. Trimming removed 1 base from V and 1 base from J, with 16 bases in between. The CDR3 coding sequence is TGCGCCAGCAGCCAAGGAGAACAGGGTGATAGGAACACTGAAGCTTTCTTT. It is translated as CASSQGEQGDRNTEAFF.

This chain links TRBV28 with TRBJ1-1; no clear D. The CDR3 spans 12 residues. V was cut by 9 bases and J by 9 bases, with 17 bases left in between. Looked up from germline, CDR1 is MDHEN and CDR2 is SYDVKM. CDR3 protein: CASYEEARQAFF. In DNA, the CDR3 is TGTGCCAGTTACGAGGAGGCTAGGCAAGCTTTCTTT.

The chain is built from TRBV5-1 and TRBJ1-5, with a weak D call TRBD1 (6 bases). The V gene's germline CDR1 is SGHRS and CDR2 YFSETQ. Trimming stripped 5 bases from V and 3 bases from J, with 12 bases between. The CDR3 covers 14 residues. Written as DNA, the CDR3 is TGCGCCAGCAGAGAGGGGGTCGACAATCAGCCCCAGCATTTT. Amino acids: CASREGVDNQPQHF.

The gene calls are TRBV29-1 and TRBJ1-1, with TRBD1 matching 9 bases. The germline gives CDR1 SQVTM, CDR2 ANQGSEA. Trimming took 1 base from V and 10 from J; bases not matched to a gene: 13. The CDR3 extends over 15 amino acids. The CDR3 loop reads CSVEVSPGTGLGAFF. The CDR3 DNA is TGCAGCGTTGAAGTTTCCCCGGGGACAGGGCTTGGAGCTTTCTTT.

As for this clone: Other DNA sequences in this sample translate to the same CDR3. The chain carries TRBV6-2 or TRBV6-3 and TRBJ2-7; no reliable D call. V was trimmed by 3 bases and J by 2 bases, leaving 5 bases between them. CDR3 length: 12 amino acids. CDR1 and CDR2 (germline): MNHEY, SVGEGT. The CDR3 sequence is CASSYGPYEQYF. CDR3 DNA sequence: TGTGCCAGCAGTTATGGCCCCTACGAGCAGTACTTC.

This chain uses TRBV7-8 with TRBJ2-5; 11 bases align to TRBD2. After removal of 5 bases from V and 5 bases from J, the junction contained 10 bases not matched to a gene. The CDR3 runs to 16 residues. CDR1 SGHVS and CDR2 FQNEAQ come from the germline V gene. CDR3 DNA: TGTGCCAGCAGCCTCTTTAGCGGGGGGGCCAATGAGACCCAGTACTTC. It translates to CASSLFSGGANETQYF.

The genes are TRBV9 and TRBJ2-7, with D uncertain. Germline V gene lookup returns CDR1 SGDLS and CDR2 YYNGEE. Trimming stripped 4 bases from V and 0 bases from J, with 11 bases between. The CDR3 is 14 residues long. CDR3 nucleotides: TGTGCCAGCAGCCAGAGACCAGGCTCCTACGAGCAGTACTTC. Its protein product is CASSQRPGSYEQYF. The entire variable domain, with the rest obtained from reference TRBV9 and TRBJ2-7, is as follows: DSGVTQTPKHLITATGQRVTLRCSPRSGDLSVYWYQQSLDQGLQFLIQYYNGEERAKGNILERFSAQQFPDLHSELNLSSLELGDSALYFCASSQRPGSYEQYFGPGTRLTVT.

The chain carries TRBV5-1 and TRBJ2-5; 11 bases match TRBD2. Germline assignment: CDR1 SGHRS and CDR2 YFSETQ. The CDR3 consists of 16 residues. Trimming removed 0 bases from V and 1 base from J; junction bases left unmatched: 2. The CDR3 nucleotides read TGCGCCAGCAGCTTGGGACTAGCGGGGCCCCAAGAGACCCAGTACTTC. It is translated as CASSLGLAGPQETQYF.

The CDR3 sequence: CASSKGFWTGGLAEQYF. The CDR3, as DNA: TGTGCCAGCAGCAAAGGATTTTGGACAGGGGGCCTGGCCGAGCAGTACTTC. The V gene is TRBV21-1, the J gene TRBJ2-7; the table assigns TRBD1, which was not confirmed against the DNA. TRBV21-1 is labeled a pseudogene. This CDR3 comprises 17 residues.

The CDR3 DNA reads TGTGCCTGGGCCGAGGGGACAGGGGTGAACACTGAAGCTTTCTTT. It encodes CAWAEGTGVNTEAFF. V usage is TRBV30 and J usage is TRBJ1-1, with 10 bases identical to TRBD1. The junction had 6 bases not matched to a gene; V was cut back by 5 bases and J by 0 bases. This CDR3 contains 15 residues. Germline CDR1 reads GTSNPN; CDR2 reads SVGIG (reference sequence). Filled out from reference TRBV30 and TRBJ1-1, the complete variable domain reads SQTIHQWPATLVQPVGSPLSLECTVEGTSNPNLYWYRQAAGRGLQLLFYSVGIGQISSEVPQNLSASRPQDRQFILSSKKLLLSDSGFYLCAWAEGTGVNTEAFFGQGTRLTVV.

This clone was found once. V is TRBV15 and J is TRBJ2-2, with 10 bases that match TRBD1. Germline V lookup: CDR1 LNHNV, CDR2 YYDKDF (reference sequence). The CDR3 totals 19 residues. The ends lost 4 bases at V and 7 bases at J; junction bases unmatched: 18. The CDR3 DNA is TGTGCCACCAGCAATACCTGGCGGGACAGGGGACCCGGCGGCGGGGAGCTGTTTTTT. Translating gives CATSNTWRDRGPGGGELFF.

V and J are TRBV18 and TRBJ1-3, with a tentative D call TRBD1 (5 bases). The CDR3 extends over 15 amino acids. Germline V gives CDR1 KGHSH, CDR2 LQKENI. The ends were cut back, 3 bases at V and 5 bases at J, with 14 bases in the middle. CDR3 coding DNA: TGTGCCAGCTCACCCTTCGGGGGGGATCGAAACACCATATATTTT. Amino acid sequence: CASSPFGGDRNTIYF.

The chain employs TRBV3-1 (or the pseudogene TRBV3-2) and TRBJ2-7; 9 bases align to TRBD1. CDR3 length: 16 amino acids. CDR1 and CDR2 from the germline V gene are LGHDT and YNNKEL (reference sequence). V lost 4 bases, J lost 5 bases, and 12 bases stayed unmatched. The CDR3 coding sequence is TGTGCCAGCAGCCTACGCTCCGGGACAGGGCTCGACGAGCAGTACTTC. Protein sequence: CASSLRSGTGLDEQYF.

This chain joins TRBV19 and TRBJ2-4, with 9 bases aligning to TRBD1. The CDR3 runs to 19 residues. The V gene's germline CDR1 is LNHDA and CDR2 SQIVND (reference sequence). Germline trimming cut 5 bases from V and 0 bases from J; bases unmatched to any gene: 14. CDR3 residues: CASSAGQGGVGVAKNIQYF. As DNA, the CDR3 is TGTGCCAGTAGTGCGGGACAGGGTGGGGTGGGGGTAGCCAAAAACATTCAGTACTTC.

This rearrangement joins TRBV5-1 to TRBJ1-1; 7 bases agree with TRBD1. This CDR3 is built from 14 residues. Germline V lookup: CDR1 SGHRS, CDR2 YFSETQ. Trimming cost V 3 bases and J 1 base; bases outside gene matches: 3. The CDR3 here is CASSSGTANTEAFF. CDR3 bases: TGCGCCAGCAGCTCCGGGACAGCGAACACTGAAGCTTTCTTT.

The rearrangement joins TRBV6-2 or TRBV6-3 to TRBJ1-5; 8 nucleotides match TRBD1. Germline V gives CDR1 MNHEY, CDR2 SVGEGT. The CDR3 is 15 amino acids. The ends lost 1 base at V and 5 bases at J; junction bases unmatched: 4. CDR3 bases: TGTGCCAGCAGTTACTTGGACAGGGTGGATCAGCCCCAGCATTTT. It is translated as CASSYLDRVDQPQHF.

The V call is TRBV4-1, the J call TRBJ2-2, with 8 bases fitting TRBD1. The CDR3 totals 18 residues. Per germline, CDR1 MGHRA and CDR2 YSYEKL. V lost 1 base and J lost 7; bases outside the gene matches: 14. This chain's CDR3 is CASSQGGRGRTLGGELFF. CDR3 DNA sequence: TGCGCCAGCAGCCAAGGAGGCAGGGGGCGGACTCTCGGCGGGGAGCTGTTTTTT.

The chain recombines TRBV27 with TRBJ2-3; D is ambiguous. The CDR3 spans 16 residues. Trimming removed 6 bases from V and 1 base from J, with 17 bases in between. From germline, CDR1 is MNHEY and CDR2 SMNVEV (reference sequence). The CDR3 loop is CASSDSGLYGTDTQYF. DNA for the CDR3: TGTGCCAGCAGCGATTCGGGTCTCTACGGCACAGATACGCAGTATTTT.

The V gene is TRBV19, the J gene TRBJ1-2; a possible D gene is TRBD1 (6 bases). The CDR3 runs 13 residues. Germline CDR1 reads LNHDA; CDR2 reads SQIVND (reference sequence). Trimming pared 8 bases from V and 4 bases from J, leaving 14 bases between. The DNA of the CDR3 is TGTGCCAGTGGATTCCGACAGGTCTATGGCTACACCTTC. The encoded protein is CASGFRQVYGYTF.

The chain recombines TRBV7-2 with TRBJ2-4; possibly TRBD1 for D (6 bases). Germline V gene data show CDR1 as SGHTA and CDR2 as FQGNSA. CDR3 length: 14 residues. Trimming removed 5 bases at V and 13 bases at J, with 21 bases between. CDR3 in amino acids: CASSRAGTPNGQYF. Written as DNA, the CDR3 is TGTGCCAGCAGCCGGGCCGGGACACCCAACGGACAGTACTTC.

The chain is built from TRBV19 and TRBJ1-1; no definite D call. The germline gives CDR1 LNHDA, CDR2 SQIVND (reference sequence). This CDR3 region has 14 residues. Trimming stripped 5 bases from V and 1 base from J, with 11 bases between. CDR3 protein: CASSEAGRNTEAFF. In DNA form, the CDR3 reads TGTGCCAGTAGTGAGGCGGGCAGGAACACTGAAGCTTTCTTT. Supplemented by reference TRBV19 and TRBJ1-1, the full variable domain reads DGGITQSPKYLFRKEGQNVTLSCEQNLNHDAMYWYRQDPGQGLRLIYYSQIVNDFQKGDIAEGYSVSREKKESFPLTVTSAQKNPTAFYLCASSEAGRNTEAFFGQGTRLTVV.

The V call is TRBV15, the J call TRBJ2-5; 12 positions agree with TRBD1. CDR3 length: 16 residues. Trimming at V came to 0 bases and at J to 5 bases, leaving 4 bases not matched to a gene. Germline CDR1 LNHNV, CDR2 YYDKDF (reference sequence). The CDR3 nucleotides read TGTGCCACCAGCAGAGATCAAGGGACAGGGGGCGAGACCCAGTACTTC. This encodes CATSRDQGTGGETQYF.

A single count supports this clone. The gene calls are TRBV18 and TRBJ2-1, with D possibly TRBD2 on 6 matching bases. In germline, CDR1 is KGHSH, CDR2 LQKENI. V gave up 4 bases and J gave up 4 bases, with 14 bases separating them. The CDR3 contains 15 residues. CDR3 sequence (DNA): TGTGCCAGCTCACGTAGCGGCTTAGCGTACAATGAGCAGTTCTTC. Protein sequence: CASSRSGLAYNEQFF.